This TCR beta chain was captured by sequencing in a study of blood T cells in healthy people across ages. Primers used in a second PCR of about 6 to 11 cycles were a sample-barcoded 5' primer and a J-beta primer mix. Each CDR3 protein gets one entry after TCRdb re-called the 5' RACE reads with MiXCR. The data hold approximately 2,000,000 distinct CDR3 sequences, with 39% observed a single time. V dropped 3 bases and J dropped 0; count of bases not matched to a gene: 3. The CDR3 length is 15 residues. Per germline, CDR1 MGHRA and CDR2 YSYEKL. The chain uses TRBV4-1 and TRBJ1-1, with 8 bases aligning to TRBD1. This clonotype originated in a human donor in good health. Sequencing used blood. The CDR3 region has the DNA TGCGCCAGCAGCCAGGCAGGGGGCATGAACACTGAAGCTTTCTTT. This sequence encodes CASSQAGGMNTEAFF.